The 7 T cell receptor beta chains given below trace back to one sample, sequenced in a study of shared clonotypes between healthy human individuals. Assay: immunoSEQ multiplex PCR; the TCRdb copy retains only in-frame clones and omits some. Among 630,000 or so clones listed, about 98% were seen once. Selected positively for CCR7 and CD45RO-negative, naive CD8 cells excluded terminally differentiated effector memory CD45RA+ cells. Specimen: naive CD8+ T cells sorted from blood. These TCRs come from a man aged 25-45 years in good health.

CDR3 sequence: CASSQVPARSYEQYF. CDR3 nucleotides: TGCGCCAGCAGCCAAGTACCAGCGCGCTCCTACGAGCAGTACTTC. The chain joins TRBV4-1 to TRBJ2-7, with unresolved D. This CDR3 is built from 15 residues. CDR1 and CDR2 from the germline V gene are MGHRA and YSYEKL. The V and J ends lost 1 base and 0 bases respectively, with 10 bases between them.

The chain employs TRBV2 and TRBJ2-1, with 8 nucleotides matching TRBD1. Germline values: CDR1 SNHLY, CDR2 FYNNEI. CDR3 length: 15 residues. Unmatched junction bases numbered 8, after V lost 5 bases and J lost 5 bases. This CDR3 is CASSQQGVIDNEQFF. CDR3 nucleotide sequence: TGTGCCAGCAGTCAACAGGGGGTCATTGACAATGAGCAGTTCTTC.

This chain joins TRBV19 and TRBJ1-2; D might be TRBD1 (6 bases). The CDR3 is 14 residues long. Per germline, CDR1 LNHDA and CDR2 SQIVND (reference sequence). V was clipped by 7 bases and J by 3 bases, with 15 bases between them. CDR3 loop: CASTPWEGDYGYTF. The CDR3 bases are TGTGCCAGTACCCCTTGGGAGGGGGACTATGGCTACACCTTC.

The CDR3 sequence is CATSRVLEAQHF. The DNA for the CDR3 is TGTGCCACCAGCAGAGTATTAGAGGCCCAGCATTTT. The gene calls are TRBV15 and TRBJ1-5; D is undetermined. Germline values: CDR1 LNHNV, CDR2 YYDKDF (reference sequence). The CDR3 covers 12 residues. V lost 1 base and J lost 11, with 9 bases in between. Variable domain in full (rest from reference TRBV15 and TRBJ1-5): DAMVIQNPRYQVTQFGKPVTLSCSQTLNHNVMYWYQQKSSQAPKLLFHYYDKDFNNEADTPDNFQSRRPNTSFCFLDIRSPGLGDTAMYLCATSRVLEAQHFGDGTRLSIL.

The chain has TRBV4-3 and TRBJ2-7; D remains ambiguous. This CDR3 contains 15 residues. Looked up from germline, CDR1 is LGHNA and CDR2 is YSLEER. The V end lost 0 bases, the J end lost 2 bases, and 11 bases lay between the germline ends. The CDR3 coding sequence is TGCGCCAGCAGCCAAGATTGGGTCAGTACCTACGAGCAGTACTTC. This sequence encodes CASSQDWVSTYEQYF.

This clone has only one observation. The chain joins TRBV15 to TRBJ1-5, with D possibly being TRBD1 (6 bases). V lost 1 base, J lost 1 base, and 11 bases lay in between. Germline assignment: CDR1 LNHNV and CDR2 YYDKDF (reference sequence). The CDR3 runs to 16 residues. The CDR3 here is CATSRVGGLSNQPQHF. DNA of the CDR3: TGTGCCACCAGCAGAGTGGGGGGCCTGAGCAATCAGCCCCAGCATTTT.

The rearrangement uses TRBV11-3 and TRBJ2-7; 7 bases are shared with TRBD2. The CDR3 is 14 amino acids. V was clipped by 1 base and J by 3 bases; unmatched bases: 3. CDR1 is SGHNT, CDR2 YENEEA, per germline. The DNA for the CDR3 is TGTGCCAGCAGCTTAGGGGCGGGGGACTACGAGCAGTACTTC. This gives the protein CASSLGAGDYEQYF.